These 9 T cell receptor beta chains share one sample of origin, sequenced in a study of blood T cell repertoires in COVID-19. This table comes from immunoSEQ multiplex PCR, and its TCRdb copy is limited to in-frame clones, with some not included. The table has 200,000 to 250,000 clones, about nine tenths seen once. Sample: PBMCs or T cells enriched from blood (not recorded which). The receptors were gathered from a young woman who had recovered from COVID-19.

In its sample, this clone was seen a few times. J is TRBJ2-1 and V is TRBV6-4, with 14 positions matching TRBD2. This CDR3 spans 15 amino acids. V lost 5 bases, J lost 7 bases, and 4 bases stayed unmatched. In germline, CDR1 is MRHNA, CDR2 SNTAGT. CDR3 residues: CASSQTSGGGNEQFF. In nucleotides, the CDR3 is TGTGCCAGCAGTCAGACTAGCGGGGGGGGAAATGAGCAGTTCTTC.

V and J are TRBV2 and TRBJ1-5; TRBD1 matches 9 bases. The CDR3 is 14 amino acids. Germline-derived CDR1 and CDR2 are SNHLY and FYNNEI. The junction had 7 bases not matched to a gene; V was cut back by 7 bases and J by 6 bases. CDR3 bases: TGTGCCAGCACCACCGGGACAGGGAGTCAGCCCCAGCATTTT. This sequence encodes CASTTGTGSQPQHF.

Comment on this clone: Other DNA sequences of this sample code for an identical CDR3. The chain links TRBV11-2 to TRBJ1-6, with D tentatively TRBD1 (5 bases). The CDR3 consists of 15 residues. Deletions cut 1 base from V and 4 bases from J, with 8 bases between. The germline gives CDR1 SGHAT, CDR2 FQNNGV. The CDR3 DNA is TGTGCCAGCAGCTTAGGTGCAGGGTATAATTCACCCCTCCACTTT. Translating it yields CASSLGAGYNSPLHF.

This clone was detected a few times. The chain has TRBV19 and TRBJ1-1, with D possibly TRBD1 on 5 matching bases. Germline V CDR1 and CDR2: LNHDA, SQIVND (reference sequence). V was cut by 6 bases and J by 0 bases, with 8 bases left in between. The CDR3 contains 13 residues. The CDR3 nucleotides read TGTGCCAGTAGCCAGGGATTGAACACTGAAGCTTTCTTT. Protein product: CASSQGLNTEAFF.

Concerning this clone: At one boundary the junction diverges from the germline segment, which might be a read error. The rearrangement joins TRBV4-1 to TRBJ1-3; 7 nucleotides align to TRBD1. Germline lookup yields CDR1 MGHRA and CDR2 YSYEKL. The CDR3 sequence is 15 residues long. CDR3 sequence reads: CASRQGQAAGNTIYF. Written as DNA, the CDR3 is TGCGCCAGCAGACAAGGACAGGCCGCTGGAAACACCATATATTTT.

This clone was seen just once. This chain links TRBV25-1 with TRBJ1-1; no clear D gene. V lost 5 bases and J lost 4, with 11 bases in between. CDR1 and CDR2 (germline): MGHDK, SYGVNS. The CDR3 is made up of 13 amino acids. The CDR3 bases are TGTGCCAGCAGTCCCCGGGGTCGCACTGAAGCTTTCTTT. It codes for CASSPRGRTEAFF.

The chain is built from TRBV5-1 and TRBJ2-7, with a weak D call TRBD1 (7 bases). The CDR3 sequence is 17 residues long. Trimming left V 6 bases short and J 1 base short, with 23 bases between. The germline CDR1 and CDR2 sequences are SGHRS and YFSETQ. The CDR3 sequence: CASKRNRNAGGSYEQYF. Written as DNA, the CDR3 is TGCGCCAGCAAGAGGAACAGGAACGCAGGGGGGTCCTACGAGCAGTACTTC.

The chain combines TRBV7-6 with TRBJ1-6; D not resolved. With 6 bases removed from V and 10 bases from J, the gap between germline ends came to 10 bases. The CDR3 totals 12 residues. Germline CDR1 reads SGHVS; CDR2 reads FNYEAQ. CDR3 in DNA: TGTGCCAGCAGACTAGAGGGCTCACCCCTCCACTTT. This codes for CASRLEGSPLHF.

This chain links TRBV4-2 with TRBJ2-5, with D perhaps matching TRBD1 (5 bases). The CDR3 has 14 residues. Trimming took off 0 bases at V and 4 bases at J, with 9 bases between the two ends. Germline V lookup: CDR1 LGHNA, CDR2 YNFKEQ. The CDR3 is CASSQDTGRETQYF. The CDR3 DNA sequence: TGTGCCAGCAGCCAAGATACAGGCAGAGAGACCCAGTACTTC.